The 5 T cell receptor beta chains in this list originate from one sample, sequenced in a study of T cell responses to AZD1222 COVID-19 vaccine. Data came from immunoSEQ multiplex PCR; TCRdb stores just in-frame clones and leaves some out. The repertoire holds tens of thousands of clones, with around 90% as singletons. Sequenced here: peripheral blood, sampled on day 0 of MenACWY control vaccination. These receptors were obtained from an adult in good health.

The V and J genes are TRBV19 and TRBJ1-2; perhaps TRBD1 as D (5 bases). There are 11 residues in the CDR3. V gave up 5 bases and J gave up 7 bases, with 8 bases separating them. The V gene's germline CDR1 is LNHDA and CDR2 SQIVND (reference sequence). DNA of the CDR3: TGTGCCAGTAGTGTCCAGGGTGGCTACACCTTC. Protein product: CASSVQGGYTF.

The chain links TRBV30 to TRBJ2-6; 7 bases match TRBD1. CDR3 size: 18 residues. V was pared by 8 bases and J by 0 bases, with 16 bases of the junction left unmatched. CDR1 is GTSNPN and CDR2 is SVGIG in the germline V gene (reference sequence). CDR3: CASLPRDREFSGANVLTF. Here the CDR3 DNA reads TGTGCCAGCCTACCCCGGGACAGAGAATTCTCTGGGGCCAACGTCCTGACTTTC.

The CDR3 DNA follows: TGTGCCAGTAGTATGGGGGGGTGGCAGCCCCAGCATTTT. This translates into CASSMGGWQPQHF. The V call is TRBV19, the J call TRBJ1-5, with D maybe TRBD1 (5 bases). CDR3 length: 13 amino acids. Germline CDR1 is LNHDA and CDR2 is SQIVND (reference sequence). V dropped 3 bases and J dropped 7 bases, with 10 bases sitting between them.

This chain uses TRBV28 with TRBJ1-5; D ambiguous. This CDR3 has 16 residues. V was pared by 3 bases and J by 1 base, with 13 bases between. Germline lookup yields CDR1 MDHEN and CDR2 SYDVKM. The CDR3 coding sequence is TGTGCCAGCAGTTTCATCTTTTACGGGAGCAATCAGCCCCAGCATTTT. Amino acid sequence: CASSFIFYGSNQPQHF.

The rearrangement joins TRBV19 to TRBJ1-2, with TRBD1 matching over 8 bases. V lost 2 bases and J lost 5; bases outside the gene matches: 7. Per the germline V gene, CDR1 is LNHDA and CDR2 is SQIVND (reference sequence). There are 15 residues in the CDR3. Here the CDR3 reads CASSISGQGKYGYTF. The CDR3 DNA follows: TGTGCCAGTAGTATATCCGGACAGGGTAAATATGGCTACACCTTC.